The table lists the clone carrying this T cell receptor beta chain with a few counts. The CDR3 runs to 17 residues. CDR1 is MNHEY, CDR2 SMNVEV, per germline (reference sequence). V dropped 1 base and J dropped 3 bases, with 15 bases sitting between them. The data belong to a study of blood T cell repertoires in COVID-19. Sequenced by immunoSEQ multiplex PCR; TCRdb stores in-frame clones only, minus some. The sample consists of roughly 84,000 clones, roughly 80% of them appearing once. This clonotype was obtained from a woman of 80 years or more with acute or convalescent COVID-19. J is TRBJ2-2 and V is TRBV27; D may be TRBD1 (6 bases). The sequenced sample consisted of peripheral blood. As DNA, the CDR3 is TGTGCCAGCAGTTTATTTGGGGGCTTAGGGGACACCGGGGAGCTGTTTTTT. It is translated as CASSLFGGLGDTGELFF.